One sample yielded the 29 T cell receptor beta chains listed below, sequenced in a study of CD8+CD57+ T cells in acquired aplastic anemia. The study profiled TCR beta VDJ and CDR3 using genomic DNA as template. Using its own MiXCR run on the reads, TCRdb lists one record per CDR3 protein. The table records more than 150,000 distinct CDR3 sequences, 40% to 50% of them present only once. What was sequenced was sorted CD4+, CD8+, or CD8+CD57+ T cells (not recorded which) from PBMCs. The source of these receptors is a human donor in good health.

The chain is built from TRBV7-8 and TRBJ1-2, with D maybe TRBD1 (5 bases). The CDR3 extends over 11 amino acids. V was pared by 10 bases and J by 8 bases, with 14 bases between. Germline V CDR1 and CDR2: SGHVS, FQNEAQ. CDR3: CAIQGVEGYTF. CDR3 bases: TGTGCCATCCAGGGTGTAGAGGGCTACACCTTC. Combining the CDR3 with reference TRBV7-8 and TRBJ1-2 gives the whole variable domain GAGVSQSPRYKVAKRGQDVALRCDPISGHVSLFWYQQALGQGPEFLTYFQNEAQLDKSGLPSDRFFAERPEGSVSTLKIQRTQQEDSAVYLCAIQGVEGYTFGSGTRLTVV.

V gene TRBV19 combines with J gene TRBJ2-6, with D possibly TRBD2 on 8 matching bases. The CDR3 has 18 amino acids. CDR1 and CDR2 (germline): LNHDA, SQIVND (reference sequence). V lost 6 bases and J lost 0, with 18 bases in between. As DNA, the CDR3 is TGTGCCAGTAGGGCGGGAGGTCAGGGGGGCTCTGGGGCCAACGTCCTGACTTTC. The encoded protein is CASRAGGQGGSGANVLTF. Based on the CDR3 plus reference TRBV19 and TRBJ2-6, the full variable domain is DGGITQSPKYLFRKEGQNVTLSCEQNLNHDAMYWYRQDPGQGLRLIYYSQIVNDFQKGDIAEGYSVSREKKESFPLTVTSAQKNPTAFYLCASRAGGQGGSGANVLTFGAGSRLTVL.

The table lists this clonotype with many counts. This chain links TRBV2 with TRBJ1-1; 7 nucleotides line up with TRBD1. The CDR3 length is 14 residues. CDR1 and CDR2 (germline): SNHLY, FYNNEI. Losses at the gene ends were 6 bases for V and 1 base for J; bases not matched to a gene: 5. The CDR3 nucleotides are TGTGCCAGCAGCTCTAGACAGGGGAACACTGAAGCTTTCTTT. Residues: CASSSRQGNTEAFF.

Many counts were recorded for this clonotype. The J gene is TRBJ2-7, the V gene TRBV12-3 or TRBV12-4, with 8 bases aligning to TRBD1. V lost 3 bases, J lost 3 bases, and 7 bases stayed unmatched. This CDR3 is built from 15 residues. The CDR3: CASSLRTGLGYEQYF. The CDR3 DNA is TGTGCCAGCAGTTTGCGGACAGGGCTCGGCTACGAGCAGTACTTC.

J is TRBJ2-1 and V is TRBV25-1; D remains unclear. The CDR3 extends over 11 amino acids. V was clipped by 4 bases and J by 10 bases, with 8 bases between them. CDR1 and CDR2 from the germline V gene are MGHDK and SYGVNS. The DNA for the CDR3 is TGTGCCAGCAGTGGCCGCTTGGAGCAGTTCTTC. Amino acids: CASSGRLEQFF. Full variable domain (outside the CDR3, taken from reference TRBV25-1 and TRBJ2-1): EADIYQTPRYLVIGTGKKITLECSQTMGHDKMYWYQQDPGMELHLIHYSYGVNSTEKGDLSSESTVSRIRTEHFPLTLESARPSHTSQYLCASSGRLEQFFGPGTRLTVL.

This clonotype was detected many times. The CDR3 loop is CSARSRTGGERAQYF. CDR3 coding DNA: TGCAGTGCTAGAAGCCGGACAGGGGGCGAGCGGGCGCAGTACTTC. The rearrangement uses TRBV20-1 and TRBJ2-7; 11 bases fit TRBD1. Looked up from germline, CDR1 is DFQATT and CDR2 is SNEGSKA (reference sequence). The CDR3 has 15 amino acids. J was trimmed by 9 bases and V by 2 bases; bases with no gene match: 12.

This clonotype was detected ten times or more. The rearrangement links TRBV11-2 to TRBJ1-6; D perhaps matches TRBD1 (6 bases). The V and J ends lost 2 bases and 5 bases respectively, with 16 bases between them. This CDR3 is built from 17 residues. CDR1 and CDR2 from the germline V gene are SGHAT and FQNNGV. CDR3 coding DNA: TGTGCCAGCAGCTTATTGGCCAGGGGACCTAATAATTCACCCCTCCACTTT. Protein sequence: CASSLLARGPNNSPLHF.

V usage is TRBV7-8 and J usage is TRBJ1-4; tentatively, D is TRBD1 (5 bases). The CDR3 loop spans 14 amino acids. Trimming removed 2 bases from V and 6 bases from J, with 10 bases in between. Germline values: CDR1 SGHVS, CDR2 FQNEAQ. CDR3 sequence: CASSLFRRDEKLFF. The CDR3 DNA sequence: TGTGCCAGCAGCTTATTTCGCAGGGATGAAAAACTGTTTTTT.

This clonotype showed up many times. The J gene is TRBJ2-7, the V gene TRBV5-5; D is unresolved. Germline V gives CDR1 SGHKS, CDR2 YYEKEE (reference sequence). V was pared by 2 bases and J by 5 bases, with 5 bases between. The CDR3 length is 11 residues. The CDR3 protein is CASSFWDEQYF. CDR3 bases: TGTGCCAGCAGCTTCTGGGACGAGCAGTACTTC.

The chain carries TRBV6-5 and TRBJ1-2; TRBD1 matches at 11 bases. J lost 3 bases, V lost 1 base, and 4 bases had no gene match. The CDR3 is made up of 16 amino acids. Germline CDR1 is MNHEY and CDR2 is SVGAGI. For the CDR3, the DNA is TGTGCCAGCAGTTACTTGGACAGGGGGCAGGACTATGGCTACACCTTC. It translates to CASSYLDRGQDYGYTF.

The chain couples TRBV7-3 to TRBJ2-7, with D tentatively TRBD1 (6 bases). Germline V lookup: CDR1 SGHTA, CDR2 FQGTGA. This CDR3 contains 13 residues. V dropped 3 bases and J dropped 3 bases, with 9 bases sitting between them. The CDR3 loop is CASSFGQIYEQYF. The CDR3 bases are TGTGCCAGCAGCTTCGGACAGATCTACGAGCAGTACTTC.

The V gene is TRBV3-1, the J gene TRBJ2-7; TRBD2 is a possible D gene (6 bases). Trimming removed 2 bases from V and 6 bases from J, with 14 bases in between. CDR3 length equals 14 residues. Germline V lookup: CDR1 LGHDT, CDR2 YNNKEL (reference sequence). For the CDR3, the DNA is TGTGCCAGCAGCCAAAGGGAGGCCCACCCCGAGCAGTACTTC. Translating it yields CASSQREAHPEQYF.

V usage is TRBV7-8 and J usage is TRBJ1-3, with TRBD1 identical over 7 bases. Germline-derived CDR1 and CDR2 are SGHVS and FQNEAQ. After removal of 8 bases from V and 4 bases from J, the junction contained 8 bases not matched to a gene. This CDR3 region has 14 residues. CDR3 region: CASLDREGGNTIYF. For the CDR3, the DNA is TGTGCCAGCCTCGACAGGGAGGGAGGAAACACCATATATTTT. Full variable domain (missing parts from reference TRBV7-8 and TRBJ1-3): GAGVSQSPRYKVAKRGQDVALRCDPISGHVSLFWYQQALGQGPEFLTYFQNEAQLDKSGLPSDRFFAERPEGSVSTLKIQRTQQEDSAVYLCASLDREGGNTIYFGEGSWLTVV.

This chain joins TRBV19 and TRBJ1-1, with D possibly being TRBD1 (6 bases). The CDR3 is made up of 13 amino acids. V dropped 6 bases and J dropped 4 bases, with 12 bases sitting between them. CDR1 is LNHDA and CDR2 is SQIVND in the germline V gene (reference sequence). CDR3 in amino acids: CASRATGSTEAFF. The CDR3 nucleotides read TGTGCCAGTAGAGCGACAGGTTCCACTGAAGCTTTCTTT.

Ten or more counts support this clonotype. This chain connects TRBV4-2 to TRBJ2-7; a possible D gene is TRBD2 (6 bases). CDR3 length: 17 amino acids. The V gene's germline CDR1 is LGHNA and CDR2 YNFKEQ. V gave up 4 bases and J gave up 1 base, with 20 bases separating them. The chain's CDR3 is CASSRSSEAGTSYEQYF. CDR3 DNA: TGTGCCAGCAGCCGATCATCCGAGGCGGGAACGTCCTACGAGCAGTACTTC.

This clonotype was detected ten times or more. The genes are TRBV20-1 and TRBJ2-7, with D perhaps TRBD2 (7 bases). The CDR3 length is 13 residues. Germline CDR1 is DFQATT and CDR2 is SNEGSKA (reference sequence). V lost 1 base to trimming and J lost 6 bases, with 13 bases between them. The CDR3 loop reads CSARVGGGGEQYF. In DNA, the CDR3 is TGCAGTGCTAGAGTCGGGGGAGGGGGCGAGCAGTACTTC.

A remark on this clonotype: One end of the junction does not line up with germline, which may come from a read error. The rearrangement uses TRBV24-1 and TRBJ1-2; D possibly corresponds to TRBD1 (6 bases). This CDR3 comprises 13 residues. The V gene's germline CDR1 is KGHDR and CDR2 SFDVKD. The CDR3 protein is CATSFGQYYGYAF. In DNA form, the CDR3 reads TGTGCCACCAGTTTCGGACAGTACTATGGATACGCCTTC.

The gene calls are TRBV20-1 and TRBJ2-5; 8 nucleotides line up with TRBD2. From germline, CDR1 is DFQATT and CDR2 SNEGSKA (reference sequence). The CDR3 is 14 residues long. Trimming removed 5 bases from V and 3 bases from J; junction bases left unmatched: 8. The CDR3 region has the DNA TGCAGTGCTGTCCCGGGACTAGGTAAAGAGACCCAGTACTTC. This encodes CSAVPGLGKETQYF.

The rearrangement links TRBV28 to TRBJ2-1, with 13 bases that match TRBD2. The J segment lost 9 bases and the V segment lost 4 bases, leaving 6 bases of the junction unmatched. Germline V lookup: CDR1 MDHEN, CDR2 SYDVKM. The CDR3 consists of 15 residues. The DNA of the CDR3 is TGTGCCAGCAGTTCTCGGACTAGCGGGAGAACTGAGCAGTTCTTC. This translates into CASSSRTSGRTEQFF. The complete variable domain, with remaining parts taken from reference TRBV28 and TRBJ2-1, reads DVKVTQSSRYLVKRTGEKVFLECVQDMDHENMFWYRQDPGLGLRLIYFSYDVKMKEKGDIPEGYSVSREKKERFSLILESASTNQTSMYLCASSSRTSGRTEQFFGPGTRLTVL.

This clonotype was observed many times. The rearrangement joins TRBV7-9 to TRBJ1-2, with D unclear. Germline CDR1 SEHNR, CDR2 FQNEAQ (reference sequence). This CDR3 region has 14 residues. The V end was cut by 2 bases, the J end by 0 bases, with 7 bases between. CDR3 DNA sequence: TGTGCCAGCAGCTTAAACGGTGCTAACTATGGCTACACCTTC. It encodes CASSLNGANYGYTF. Complete variable domain (other parts from reference TRBV7-9 and TRBJ1-2): DTGVSQNPRHKITKRGQNVTFRCDPISEHNRLYWYRQTLGQGPEFLTYFQNEAQLEKSRLLSDRFSAERPKGSFSTLEIQRTEQGDSAMYLCASSLNGANYGYTFGSGTRLTVV.

The gene calls are TRBV20-1 and TRBJ2-5; D may be TRBD2 (7 bases). The CDR3 covers 16 residues. Germline CDR1 and CDR2: DFQATT and SNEGSKA (reference sequence). The germline V and J ends were trimmed by 0 bases and 1 base, with 15 bases remaining between them. CDR3 in DNA: TGCAGTGCTAGAGATTACCGGGGGGCCCTCCAAGAGACCCAGTACTTC. Translation: CSARDYRGALQETQYF.

This clonotype was seen at least ten times. This chain links TRBV19 with TRBJ1-5; tentatively, D is TRBD1 (5 bases). Germline V CDR1 and CDR2: LNHDA, SQIVND (reference sequence). CDR3 length equals 17 residues. The ends were cut back, 6 bases at V and 2 bases at J, with 20 bases in the middle. CDR3 residues: CASRAWEGASGNQPQHF. The CDR3 coding sequence is TGTGCCAGTAGAGCGTGGGAAGGGGCTAGTGGCAATCAGCCCCAGCATTTT. The full variable domain, completed using reference TRBV19 and TRBJ1-5, is DGGITQSPKYLFRKEGQNVTLSCEQNLNHDAMYWYRQDPGQGLRLIYYSQIVNDFQKGDIAEGYSVSREKKESFPLTVTSAQKNPTAFYLCASRAWEGASGNQPQHFGDGTRLSIL.

There are a few counts of this clonotype. This CDR3 is CASSYANRGPHTEAFF. CDR3 DNA: TGTGCCAGCAGTTATGCAAACAGGGGGCCTCACACTGAAGCTTTCTTT. The chain employs TRBV6-2 or TRBV6-3 and TRBJ1-1; 9 bases agree with TRBD1. Germline V gene data show CDR1 as MNHEY and CDR2 as SVGEGT. This CDR3 spans 16 amino acids. Losses at the gene ends were 3 bases for V and 3 bases for J; bases not matched to a gene: 8.

This clonotype showed up just once. V is TRBV6-4 and J is TRBJ2-1, with 7 bases aligning to TRBD2. CDR3 length: 15 residues. The trim removed 2 bases at V and 3 bases at J, leaving 4 bases unmatched. Germline V gene data show CDR1 as MRHNA and CDR2 as SNTAGT. DNA for the CDR3: TGTGCCAGCAGTGACGTGGGGGGGGACTACAATGAGCAGTTCTTC. Translated, it gives CASSDVGGDYNEQFF.

At least ten counts were recorded for this clonotype. For the CDR3, the DNA is TGTGCCAGCAGTTACTCGATACGACAGGGGGCAGATAATTCACCCCTCCACTTT. This translates into CASSYSIRQGADNSPLHF. V gene TRBV6-2 or TRBV6-3 combines with J gene TRBJ1-6, with 10 bases identical to TRBD1. J was trimmed by 5 bases and V by 0 bases; bases with no gene match: 7. The CDR3 spans 18 residues. Germline V gene sequence: CDR1 MNHEY, CDR2 SVGEGT.

The gene calls are TRBV5-6 and TRBJ2-6; 8 nucleotides agree with TRBD1. V shed 5 bases and J 4 bases; nucleotides not matched to a gene: 11. Germline CDR1 SGHDT, CDR2 YYEEEE. CDR3 length: 17 amino acids. The CDR3 loop is CASRPADRARGANVLTF. Here the CDR3 DNA reads TGTGCCAGCAGGCCCGCGGACAGGGCTCGCGGGGCCAACGTCCTGACTTTC.

The chain joins TRBV2 to TRBJ2-2; maybe TRBD2 (5 bases). The CDR3 covers 14 residues. Deletions cut 5 bases from V and 4 bases from J, with 11 bases between. Germline CDR1 and CDR2: SNHLY and FYNNEI. DNA of the CDR3: TGTGCCAGCAGTCTTGGTCGGGGCACCGGGGAGCTGTTTTTT. This translates into CASSLGRGTGELFF.

This clonotype was recorded once. The chain couples TRBV24-1 to TRBJ2-1; the D gene is possibly TRBD1 (6 bases). Trimming removed 4 bases at V and 13 bases at J, with 13 bases between. Germline CDR1 is KGHDR and CDR2 is SFDVKD. This CDR3 spans 12 amino acids. Here the CDR3 DNA reads TGTGCCACCAGTGACCCGGACAGACCCCAGTTCTTC. Encoded protein: CATSDPDRPQFF.

As DNA, the CDR3 is TGTGCCACCAGTGAATTCAGGGTCGATGAGCAGTTCTTC. This codes for CATSEFRVDEQFF. The chain couples TRBV24-1 to TRBJ2-1, with a weak D call TRBD1 (5 bases). Trimming cost V 4 bases and J 8 bases, with 11 bases left between them. The length of the CDR3 is 13 residues. Germline assignment: CDR1 KGHDR and CDR2 SFDVKD.